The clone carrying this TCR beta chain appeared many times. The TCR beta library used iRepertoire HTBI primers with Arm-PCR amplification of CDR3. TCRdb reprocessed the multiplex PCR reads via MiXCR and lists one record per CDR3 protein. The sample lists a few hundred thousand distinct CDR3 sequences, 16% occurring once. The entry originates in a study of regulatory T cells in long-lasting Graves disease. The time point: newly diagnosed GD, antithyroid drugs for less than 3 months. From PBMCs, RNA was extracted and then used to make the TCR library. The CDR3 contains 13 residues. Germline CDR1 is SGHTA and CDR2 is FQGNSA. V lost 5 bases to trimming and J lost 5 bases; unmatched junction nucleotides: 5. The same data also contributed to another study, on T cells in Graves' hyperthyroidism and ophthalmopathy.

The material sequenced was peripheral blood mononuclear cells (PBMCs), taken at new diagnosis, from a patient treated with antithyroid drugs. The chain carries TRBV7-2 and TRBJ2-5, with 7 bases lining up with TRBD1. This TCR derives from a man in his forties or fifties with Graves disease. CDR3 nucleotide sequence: TGTGCCAGCAGCAAAGACAGGGTTGAGACCCAGTACTTC. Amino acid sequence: CASSKDRVETQYF.